A selection of T cell receptor beta chains follows, all from one sample in a study of blood T cell repertoires in COVID-19. Sequencing was performed with immunoSEQ multiplex PCR; in TCRdb, only in-frame clones are kept and a portion is missing. The sample lists fewer than 300,000 clones, approximately 81% occurring once. Sequenced sample: PBMCs or T cells enriched from blood (not recorded which). The receptors come from a woman in her 50s who had recovered from COVID-19. The CDR3 runs from the conserved cysteine through the conserved F or W. The D gene is left open where the match is weak. A row's size may be missing; if present it is once, few, many or a size class.

V gene	J gene	clone size	D gene	CDR3 DNA	CDR3 protein
TRBV11-2	TRBJ1-1	few	TRBD1	TGTGCCAGCAGCTGGGGACGAGGAAACAGGGGGCTGGGGGCTTTCTTT	CASSWGRGNRGLGAFF
TRBV5-4	TRBJ1-6	-	TRBD1	TGTGCCAGCAGGAACGGACAGGGGGGAAGGGGTTCACCCCTCCACTTT	CASRNGQGGRGSPLHF
TRBV4-3	TRBJ1-3	-	-	TGCGCCAGCAGCCAAACGGGTTCTCGGAACACCATATATTTT	CASSQTGSRNTIYF
TRBV5-1	TRBJ2-7	-	TRBD1	TGCGCCAGCAGCTTGGGCCCGACAGGGGAGAACGAGCAGTACTTC	CASSLGPTGENEQYF
TRBV5-8	TRBJ1-5	-	TRBD1	TGTGCCAGCAGCCTCACAGGGGATCAGCCCCAGCATTTT	CASSLTGDQPQHF
TRBV29-1	TRBJ2-2	few	TRBD1	TGCAGCGTTTCCAGGACAGGGGACACCGGGGAGCTGTTTTTT	CSVSRTGDTGELFF
TRBV6-5	TRBJ2-7	-	TRBD1	TGTGCCAGCAGGGCCGGGACAGATTACGAGCAGTACTTC	CASRAGTDYEQYF
TRBV3-1/TRBV3-2	TRBJ2-3	-	-	TGTGCCAGCAGCAAAGGGCAGGGGGGAGATACGCAGTATTTT	CASSKGQGGDTQYF
TRBV7-2	TRBJ2-1	-	-	TGTGCCAGCAGCTTCCAGGGAAGGTACAATGAGCAGTTCTTC	CASSFQGRYNEQFF
TRBV2	TRBJ1-1	-	-	TGTGCCAGCAGTCCTGGTCGGGGAGGCACTGAAGCTTTCTTT	CASSPGRGGTEAFF
TRBV2	TRBJ1-6	-	-	TGTGCCAGCAGCCCGTCGGACAGAAATAATTCACCCCTCCACTTT	CASSPSDRNNSPLHF
TRBV9	TRBJ2-2	-	-	TGTGCCAGCAGCGTAGCGGGAGTTACCACCGGGGAGCTGTTTTTT	CASSVAGVTTGELFF
TRBV30	TRBJ2-3	once	TRBD1	TGTGCCTGGAGGCTTGGACAGGAGACAGATACGCAGTATTTT	CAWRLGQETDTQYF
TRBV6-4	TRBJ1-6	-	-	TGTGCCAGCAGGGCCTCCTATAATTCACCCCTCCACTTT	CASRASYNSPLHF
TRBV7-2	TRBJ1-5	-	TRBD1	TGTGCCAGCAGCTTAAACCCCACAGGGGGCGGTCAGCCCCAGCATTTT	CASSLNPTGGGQPQHF
TRBV15	TRBJ2-3	-	-	TGTGCCACCAGCAGGGACAGTAGCACAGATACGCAGTATTTT	CATSRDSSTDTQYF
TRBV11-2	TRBJ1-1	-	-	TGTGCCAGCAGCTTAGATTTGGGGGGCACTGAAGCTTTCTTT	CASSLDLGGTEAFF